This T cell receptor (beta chain) was sequenced in a study of OX40 agonist ivuxolimab in advanced cancers. Sequencing used immunoSEQ multiplex PCR; TCRdb keeps in-frame clones, though not all of them. The sample records roughly 68,000 clones, roughly 88% being singletons. The CDR3 runs to 16 residues. Trimming cost V 6 bases and J 1 base, with 18 bases left between them. Germline-derived CDR1 and CDR2 are ENHRY and SYGVKD. The origin of this receptor is an adult with an advanced solid tumor such as melanoma, head and neck, liver or kidney cancer. The sample here was CD4+ or CD8+ T cells sorted from blood, taken in a trial of the OX40 agonist ivuxolimab. The V gene is TRBV10-3, the J gene TRBJ1-1; the D is unclear. CDR3 coding DNA: TGTGCCATCAGAGATAGTATATTCAGTGGGAACACTGAAGCTTTCTTT. This gives the protein CAIRDSIFSGNTEAFF.